This T cell receptor beta chain appears in the sequencing data of a study of T cell responses to AZD1222 COVID-19 vaccine. Study-level findings and limits: Dominant at 160-218 and 743-854, vaccine-associated CD4 TCRs also spanned spike.

Clones were read by immunoSEQ multiplex PCR, and TCRdb kept only the in-frame ones, dropping some. The sample includes about 170,000 clones, around 90% of them seen just once. The ends were cut back, 4 bases at V and 2 bases at J, with 15 bases in the middle. Germline-derived CDR1 and CDR2 are LNHDA and SQIVND (reference sequence). CDR3 size: 15 residues. With respect to this clone: The antigen is unknown.

The sequence came from an adult in good health. The specimen comprised peripheral blood, sampled on day 0 of AZD1222 vaccination. The chain uses TRBV19 and TRBJ2-7, with D uncertain. The CDR3 DNA sequence: TGTGCCAGTAGTAAGGCCGGTAAAAGGCCCTACGAGCAGTACTTC. It is translated as CASSKAGKRPYEQYF.